Sequencing of this T cell receptor (beta chain) was carried out in a study of blood T cell repertoires in COVID-19. This clone came up a few times. Produced via immunoSEQ multiplex PCR; TCRdb's table is partial and in-frame only. The sample carries about 160,000 clones, approximately 82% recorded once. Sequencing was carried out using PBMCs or T cells enriched from blood (not recorded which). This TCR came from a man aged 55-75 years who had recovered from COVID-19.

CDR3 nucleotide sequence: TGTGCCAGCAGTTACCCGACAACGAGGGCAAATGAAGCTTTCTTT. Translation gives CASSYPTTRANEAFF. The chain carries TRBV6-5 and TRBJ1-1; unclear D gene. The CDR3 runs to 15 residues. CDR1 is MNHEY, CDR2 SVGAGI, per germline. Trimming removed 2 bases at V and 7 bases at J, with 17 bases between.